The 12 T cell receptor beta chains listed next were all sequenced from one sample in a study of CD8+CD57+ T cells in acquired aplastic anemia. TCR beta VDJ and CDR3 profiles were obtained from a genomic DNA template. Each CDR3 protein gets one entry after TCRdb re-called the reads with MiXCR. Of just over 400,000 distinct CDR3 sequences listed, 65% to 80% are singletons. The specimen sequenced was sorted CD4+, CD8+, or CD8+CD57+ T cells (not recorded which) from PBMCs. These receptors came from a human donor in good health, serving as a control.

This clonotype was counted many times. The J gene is TRBJ1-2, the V gene TRBV20-1; D is undetermined. Germline V gene sequence: CDR1 DFQATT, CDR2 SNEGSKA (reference sequence). This CDR3 is built from 11 residues. The ends were cut back, 4 bases at V and 7 bases at J, with 10 bases in the middle. CDR3 residues: CSAIVGRGYTF. The CDR3 region has the DNA TGCAGTGCTATCGTCGGTCGTGGCTACACCTTC.

On this clonotype: It may be a read error: a sequence one base away is much more abundant. CDR3 coding DNA: TGTGCCAGCAGCCTAGGTCGCAGATTGAACACTGAAGCTTTCTTT. It codes for CASSLGRRLNTEAFF. This chain uses TRBV3-2 with TRBJ1-1. TRBV3-2 corresponds to a pseudogene. The CDR3 runs 15 residues.

Comments on this clonotype: At one of its ends the junction is not consistent with the germline gene, which may arise from a read error. The gene calls are TRBV7-2 and TRBJ1-1; no firm D call. The CDR3 is made up of 13 amino acids. From germline, CDR1 is SGHTA and CDR2 FQGNSA. The CDR3 sequence: CAWSAHWTTEEHF. CDR3 nucleotides: TGTGCCTGGAGCGCACATTGGACGACTGAAGAGCACTTT.

The chain employs TRBV19 and TRBJ1-4, with 9 nucleotides matching TRBD1. V lost 11 bases and J lost 7; bases outside the gene matches: 14. Germline-derived CDR1 and CDR2 are LNHDA and SQIVND (reference sequence). The CDR3 length is 15 residues. CDR3 protein: CAWSVRGTGSEKLFF. Here the CDR3 DNA reads TGTGCCTGGAGTGTGAGAGGGACAGGGAGTGAAAAACTGTTTTTT.

A single count supports this clonotype. The conserved phenylalanine or tryptophan is not found at the CDR3 terminus, so this likely reflects a read error. The limits of the CDR3 on the DNA are not certain, so only TCRdb's listed CDR3 is given. The chain has TRBV7-6 and TRBJ1-1. The CDR3 has 13 amino acids, counting both end residues. Germline-derived CDR1 and CDR2 are SGHVS and FNYEAQ. CDR3 sequence: CASSVEPNTNTLA.

This clonotype was detected once. Likely a read error: the CDR3 ends without its conserved phenylalanine or tryptophan. Because the CDR3's place on the DNA is in doubt, the DNA is left out and the CDR3 is given as listed by TCRdb. This chain links TRBV7-8 with TRBJ1-2; TRBD1 is the table's D call and was not checked against the DNA. The CDR3 is 13 amino acids in total, end residues counted. Germline-derived CDR1 and CDR2 are SGHVS and FQNEAQ. The CDR3 loop reads CASSFADRGGEQY.

The genes are TRBV7-2 and TRBJ2-5; 9 bases fit TRBD2. CDR1 and CDR2 from the germline V gene are SGHTA and FQGNSA. Germline trimming cut 6 bases from V and 7 bases from J; bases unmatched to any gene: 15. The CDR3 has 16 amino acids. The CDR3 sequence is CASREGLAGGRGTQYF. The CDR3 DNA follows: TGTGCCAGCAGGGAAGGACTGGCGGGGGGGCGCGGGACCCAGTACTTC.

The chain uses TRBV20-1 and TRBJ2-7; 7 bases fit TRBD1. Germline V CDR1 and CDR2: DFQATT, SNEGSKA (reference sequence). Unmatched junction bases numbered 9, after V lost 2 bases and J lost 11 bases. The CDR3 is 12 amino acids. The CDR3 spells CSARSGGAEKYF. CDR3 in DNA: TGCAGTGCTAGATCAGGGGGAGCGGAGAAGTACTTC.

The chain has TRBV7-8 and TRBJ1-3; D gene uncertain. Germline lookup yields CDR1 SGHVS and CDR2 FQNEAQ. Trimming stripped 6 bases from V and 16 bases from J, with 28 bases between. CDR3 length equals 15 residues. This chain's CDR3 is CASSRTLLDEKFFYF. CDR3 DNA sequence: TGTGCCAGCAGTCGGACCCTACTGGATGAGAAGTTCTTCTATTTT.

Of note for this clonotype: Since no conserved phenylalanine or tryptophan closes the CDR3, a read error is the likely cause. The DNA is omitted, as the CDR3 cannot be located on it reliably, and the CDR3 follows TCRdb's listing. CDR3 loop: CASIPHKNYIYTG. J is TRBJ1-2 and V is TRBV7-2; the DNA was not compared with TRBD1, the D call given in the table. Germline loops: CDR1 SGHTA, CDR2 FQGNSA. A total of 13 residues make up the CDR3, ends included.

The chain's CDR3 is CASSLGRPHEQFF. The CDR3 DNA is TGTGCCAGCAGCTTAGGCCGACCACATGAGCAGTTCTTC. V is TRBV11-2 and J is TRBJ2-1; D gene unclear. The germline V and J ends were trimmed by 1 base and 8 bases, with 9 bases remaining between them. The CDR3 spans 13 residues. The germline V gene encodes CDR1 SGHAT and CDR2 FQNNGV.

The rearrangement uses TRBV6-6 and TRBJ1-1; TRBD1 matches at 7 bases. V was pared by 7 bases and J by 11 bases, with 7 bases of the junction left unmatched. This CDR3 region has 11 residues. Germline values: CDR1 MNHNY, CDR2 SVGAGI (reference sequence). CDR3 in amino acids: CASTITGAAFF. In DNA form, the CDR3 reads TGTGCCAGCACTATTACAGGGGCCGCTTTCTTT.